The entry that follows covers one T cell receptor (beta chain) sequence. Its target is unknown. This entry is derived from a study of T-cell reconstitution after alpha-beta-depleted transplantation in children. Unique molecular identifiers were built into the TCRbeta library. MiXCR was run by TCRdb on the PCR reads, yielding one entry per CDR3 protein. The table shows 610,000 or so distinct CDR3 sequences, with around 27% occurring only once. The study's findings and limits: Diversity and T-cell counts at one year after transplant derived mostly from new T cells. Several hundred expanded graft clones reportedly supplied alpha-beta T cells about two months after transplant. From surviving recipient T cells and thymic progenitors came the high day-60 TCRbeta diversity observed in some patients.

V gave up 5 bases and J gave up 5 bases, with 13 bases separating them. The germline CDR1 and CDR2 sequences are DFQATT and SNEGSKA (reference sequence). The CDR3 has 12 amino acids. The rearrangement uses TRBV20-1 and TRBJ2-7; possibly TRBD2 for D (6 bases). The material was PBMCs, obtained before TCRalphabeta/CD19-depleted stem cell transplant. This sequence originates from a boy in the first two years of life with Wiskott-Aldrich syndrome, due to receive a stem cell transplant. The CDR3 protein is CSAEFREDEQYF. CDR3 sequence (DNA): TGCAGTGCTGAATTCAGGGAGGACGAGCAGTACTTC.